This TCR beta chain came from a study of blood T cells in healthy people across ages. Primers used in a second PCR of about 6 to 11 cycles were a sample-barcoded 5' primer and a J-beta primer mix. MiXCR was run by TCRdb on the 5' RACE reads, yielding one entry per CDR3 protein. The sample contains hundreds of thousands of distinct CDR3 sequences, roughly 50% of which appear only once. The CDR3 contains 17 residues. Germline CDR1 is SGHVS and CDR2 is FQNEAQ. Trimming took 1 base from V and 0 from J; bases not matched to a gene: 8. The V call is TRBV7-8, the J call TRBJ1-2, with TRBD1 matching 7 bases. The sequenced sample consisted of blood. This receptor was obtained from a man under 40 in good health. CDR3 sequence (DNA): TGTGCCAGCAGCTTAGAGAGGACAGGCCGAGCTAACTATGGCTACACCTTC. Residues: CASSLERTGRANYGYTF.